Shown below are 30 T cell receptor beta chains from a single sample sequenced in a study of blood T cell repertoires in COVID-19. Assay: immunoSEQ multiplex PCR; the TCRdb copy retains only in-frame clones and omits some. The sample lists about 210,000 clones, approximately 80% occurring once. Sequenced sample: peripheral blood. Source of these receptors: a woman older than 75 with COVID-19, enrolled during active disease.

The chain recombines TRBV30 with TRBJ2-7; 12 bases match TRBD1. Trimming cost V 3 bases and J 6 bases; bases outside gene matches: 9. CDR1 is GTSNPN, CDR2 SVGIG, per germline (reference sequence). This CDR3 region has 15 residues. CDR3 DNA: TGTGCCTGGAGCCACCTCCGGGACAGGGGGCGCGAGCAGTACTTC. It translates to CAWSHLRDRGREQYF.

Of note for this clone: Within the sample, other DNA sequences also encode this same CDR3. The chain carries TRBV18 and TRBJ1-3; D remains unclear. V lost 0 bases and J 0 bases, leaving 9 bases between the germline ends. This CDR3 region has 16 residues. The germline gives CDR1 KGHSH, CDR2 LQKENI. Here the CDR3 DNA reads TGTGCCAGCTCACCACCGAGGCTGATCTCTGGAAACACCATATATTTT. This gives the protein CASSPPRLISGNTIYF. Drawing the rest from reference TRBV18 and TRBJ1-3, the complete variable domain is NAGVMQNPRHLVRRRGQEARLRCSPMKGHSHVYWYRQLPEEGLKFMVYLQKENIIDESGMPKERFSAEFPKEGPSILRIQQVVRGDSAAYFCASSPPRLISGNTIYFGEGSWLTVV.

This clone came up once. The rearrangement uses TRBV6-1 and TRBJ1-1, with D unclear. The V gene lost 0 bases and the J gene lost 7 bases, with 12 bases spanning the gap. The CDR3 contains 14 residues. Germline lookup yields CDR1 MNHNS and CDR2 SASEGT. CDR3 DNA sequence: TGTGCCAGCAGTGAAGCGGTGGGCCGACGTGAAGCTTTCTTT. Translated, it gives CASSEAVGRREAFF.

V usage is TRBV18 and J usage is TRBJ1-5, with 7 bases matching TRBD1. Germline values: CDR1 KGHSH, CDR2 LQKENI. J lost 5 bases, V lost 6 bases, and 7 bases had no gene match. The CDR3 has 14 amino acids. The CDR3 DNA sequence: TGTGCCAGCTCGTCGGGACAGCTCTATCAGCCCCAGCATTTT. It is translated as CASSSGQLYQPQHF.

The chain uses TRBV19 and TRBJ2-3; 13 bases are shared with TRBD2. The CDR3 has 18 residues. Germline CDR1 is LNHDA and CDR2 is SQIVND (reference sequence). After removal of 4 bases from V and 0 bases from J, the junction contained 7 bases not matched to a gene. The CDR3 reads CASSRTSGGPSSTDTQYF. The CDR3 bases are TGTGCCAGTAGTAGGACTAGCGGGGGACCGTCTAGCACAGATACGCAGTATTTT.

This chain connects TRBV4-1 to TRBJ2-5; 10 bases agree with TRBD2. Germline CDR1 and CDR2: MGHRA and YSYEKL. The trim removed 2 bases at V and 2 bases at J, leaving 5 bases unmatched. The CDR3 length is 16 residues. The CDR3 DNA is TGCGCCAGCAGCCAAATTAGCGGGGGGCCGCAAGAGACCCAGTACTTC. Residues: CASSQISGGPQETQYF.

Concerning this clone itself: One end of the junction varies from germline; a read error may be responsible. V gene TRBV6-5 combines with J gene TRBJ1-4; 9 nucleotides match TRBD1. Germline V lookup: CDR1 MNHEY, CDR2 SVGAGI. The CDR3 is made up of 14 amino acids. CDR3 region: CASREPGQGRSLVF. The CDR3 DNA sequence: TGTGCCAGCAGAGAGCCGGGACAGGGCCGCTCGCTGGTTTTT.

V usage is TRBV12-1 and J usage is TRBJ2-5; the tabulated D call, TRBD2, remains unverified against the DNA. TRBV12-1 corresponds to a pseudogene. The CDR3 extends over 17 amino acids. CDR3 DNA: TGTGCCAGCAGCTCCCCATCAAAGGGACTAATCCAAGAGACCCAGTACTTC. As protein: CASSSPSKGLIQETQYF.

This clone was counted between two and nine times. V and J are TRBV5-1 and TRBJ1-1; weak D call: TRBD1 (6 bases). The length of the CDR3 is 14 residues. Germline CDR1 and CDR2: SGHRS and YFSETQ. V lost 2 bases to trimming and J lost 1 base, with 9 bases between them. The DNA for the CDR3 is TGCGCCAGCAGCTTACAGGGCCAGAACACTGAAGCTTTCTTT. Translation: CASSLQGQNTEAFF.

Here the CDR3 reads CASSLLAGGKNTGELFF. Written as DNA, the CDR3 is TGTGCCAGCAGTTTATTAGCGGGGGGGAAGAACACCGGGGAGCTGTTTTTT. V gene TRBV27 combines with J gene TRBJ2-2; TRBD2 aligns across 11 bases. Germline lookup yields CDR1 MNHEY and CDR2 SMNVEV (reference sequence). The V segment lost 1 base and the J segment 1 base; nucleotides outside the gene matches: 2. The CDR3 spans 17 residues.

This clone has a handful of counts. The chain is built from TRBV4-1 and TRBJ1-1; D call uncertain. The germline CDR1 and CDR2 sequences are MGHRA and YSYEKL. V dropped 1 base and J dropped 1 base, with 13 bases sitting between them. The CDR3 contains 16 residues. Here the CDR3 reads CASSQGTGIPNTEAFF. CDR3 nucleotide sequence: TGCGCCAGCAGCCAAGGAACGGGGATCCCGAACACTGAAGCTTTCTTT.

The J gene is TRBJ1-3, the V gene TRBV28; the match to TRBD1 covers 8 bases. The germline gives CDR1 MDHEN, CDR2 SYDVKM. The CDR3 runs 15 residues. V shed 6 bases and J 2 bases; nucleotides not matched to a gene: 6. Here the CDR3 DNA reads TGTGCCAGCAGGCAGGACAGGGTGGCTGGAAACACCATATATTTT. The encoded protein is CASRQDRVAGNTIYF.

CDR3 nucleotide sequence: TGTGCCAGCAGCCGCGGGAGTACTGAAAAACTGTTTTTT. Amino acid sequence: CASSRGSTEKLFF. The chain carries TRBV3-1 (or the pseudogene TRBV3-2) and TRBJ1-4; D uncertain. Trimming left V 4 bases short and J 7 bases short, with 10 bases between. Germline V gene lookup returns CDR1 LGHDT and CDR2 YNNKEL (reference sequence). CDR3 length: 13 residues.

The chain is built from TRBV11-2 and TRBJ2-3; 7 positions match TRBD2. The J segment lost 2 bases and the V segment lost 3 bases, leaving 2 bases of the junction unmatched. CDR3 length: 14 residues. Per the germline V gene, CDR1 is SGHAT and CDR2 is FQNNGV. The chain's CDR3 is CASSLGLPTDTQYF. DNA of the CDR3: TGTGCCAGCAGCTTGGGACTACCCACAGATACGCAGTATTTT.

Only a few counts were recorded for this clone. This chain connects TRBV7-9 to TRBJ1-5; 7 bases fit TRBD1. Germline CDR1 reads SEHNR; CDR2 reads FQNEAQ (reference sequence). This CDR3 spans 16 amino acids. Unmatched junction bases numbered 5, after V lost 1 base and J lost 2 bases. In DNA form, the CDR3 reads TGTGCCAGCAGCTTAGTAACAGGGGTCGGCAATCAGCCCCAGCATTTT. Its translation is CASSLVTGVGNQPQHF.

The V and J genes are TRBV7-2 and TRBJ1-2, with 10 bases lining up with TRBD1. CDR3 length equals 15 residues. The germline CDR1 and CDR2 sequences are SGHTA and FQGNSA. The V and J ends lost 3 bases and 8 bases, in that order; junction bases with no gene match: 9. CDR3 bases: TGTGCCAGCAGCTTTGGACAGGGGGGTCTACGGGGCTACACCTTC. Its translation is CASSFGQGGLRGYTF.

The J gene is TRBJ2-2, the V gene TRBV5-8, with TRBD1 as a possible D gene (5 bases). The CDR3 loop spans 13 amino acids. Germline CDR1 and CDR2: SGHTS and YDEGEE. This CDR3 is CAKGALNTGELFF. In nucleotides, the CDR3 is TGTGCAAAAGGGGCTCTAAACACCGGGGAGCTGTTTTTT.

This chain uses TRBV29-1 with TRBJ2-6; no definite D call. The CDR3 spans 14 residues. V gave up 3 bases and J gave up 0 bases, with 6 bases separating them. CDR1 SQVTM and CDR2 ANQGSEA come from the germline V gene. The CDR3 reads CSVDPGSGANVLTF. CDR3 nucleotide sequence: TGCAGCGTTGATCCGGGCTCTGGGGCCAACGTCCTGACTTTC.

This rearrangement joins TRBV3-1 (or the pseudogene TRBV3-2) to TRBJ1-1; 8 bases agree with TRBD1. J was trimmed by 10 bases and V by 4 bases; bases with no gene match: 5. This CDR3 comprises 12 residues. Germline V lookup: CDR1 LGHDT, CDR2 YNNKEL (reference sequence). The CDR3 DNA sequence: TGTGCCAGCAGCCTAACCGGGACAGGAGCTTTCTTT. Amino acids: CASSLTGTGAFF.

This sequence joins TRBV27 and TRBJ2-7; perhaps TRBD1 as D (5 bases). The germline CDR1 and CDR2 sequences are MNHEY and SMNVEV (reference sequence). This CDR3 is 16 amino acids long. V was shortened by 10 bases and J by 1 base, with 23 bases between the two germline ends. CDR3 protein: CATGLGPPTQSYEQYF. The CDR3 coding sequence is TGTGCCACCGGGTTGGGGCCACCCACCCAGTCCTACGAGCAGTACTTC.

This clone was seen just once. This chain connects TRBV19 to TRBJ1-6; D perhaps matches TRBD1 (6 bases). The CDR3 sequence is 16 residues long. CDR1 is LNHDA, CDR2 SQIVND, per germline (reference sequence). The V end was cut by 3 bases, the J end by 7 bases, with 16 bases between. The DNA for the CDR3 is TGTGCCAGTAGTATTTCCTTGAACAGGGCCAATTCACCCCTCCACTTT. Amino acids: CASSISLNRANSPLHF.

CDR3 region: CASSLLGHKIEKLFF. DNA of the CDR3: TGTGCCAGCAGTTTATTGGGACACAAGATTGAAAAACTGTTTTTT. The chain couples TRBV28 to TRBJ1-4; weak D call: TRBD1 (6 bases). The V end lost 1 base, the J end lost 7 bases, and 13 bases lay between the germline ends. Germline V gives CDR1 MDHEN, CDR2 SYDVKM. This CDR3 has 15 amino acids. Drawing the rest from reference TRBV28 and TRBJ1-4, the complete variable domain is DVKVTQSSRYLVKRTGEKVFLECVQDMDHENMFWYRQDPGLGLRLIYFSYDVKMKEKGDIPEGYSVSREKKERFSLILESASTNQTSMYLCASSLLGHKIEKLFFGSGTQLSVL.

The chain recombines TRBV3-1 (or the pseudogene TRBV3-2) with TRBJ1-2, with 11 positions matching TRBD1. This CDR3 spans 12 amino acids. The junction had 0 bases not matched to a gene; V was cut back by 4 bases and J by 8 bases. Germline CDR1 is LGHDT and CDR2 is YNNKEL (reference sequence). CDR3: CASSRDRGGYTF. CDR3 bases: TGTGCCAGCAGCCGGGACAGGGGGGGCTACACCTTC.

The chain has TRBV29-1 and TRBJ2-5; 12 bases align to TRBD2. This CDR3 has 13 amino acids. The V segment lost 4 bases and the J segment 5 bases; nucleotides outside the gene matches: 2. CDR1 SQVTM and CDR2 ANQGSEA come from the germline V gene. The CDR3 sequence: CSVGGTSGETQYF. As DNA, the CDR3 is TGCAGCGTTGGGGGGACTAGCGGGGAGACCCAGTACTTC.

The chain links TRBV5-1 to TRBJ2-1; 10 nucleotides match TRBD2. The CDR3 has 15 amino acids. CDR1 is SGHRS, CDR2 YFSETQ, per germline. Trimming at V came to 2 bases and at J to 6 bases, leaving 5 bases not matched to a gene. The CDR3 DNA reads as TGCGCCAGCAGCTTACTAGCGGGGCAGTCCAATGAGCAGTTCTTC. This sequence encodes CASSLLAGQSNEQFF. The complete variable domain, with remaining parts taken from reference TRBV5-1 and TRBJ2-1, reads KAGVTQTPRYLIKTRGQQVTLSCSPISGHRSVSWYQQTPGQGLQFLFEYFSETQRNKGNFPGRFSGRQFSNSRSEMNVSTLELGDSALYLCASSLLAGQSNEQFFGPGTRLTVL.

The chain is built from TRBV6-6 and TRBJ1-2, with D hard to call. V gave up 5 bases and J gave up 5 bases, with 9 bases separating them. The CDR3 length is 12 residues. Germline V gene sequence: CDR1 MNHNY, CDR2 SVGAGI (reference sequence). CDR3 nucleotides: TGTGCCAGCAGTAGAGTACCGTATGGCTACACCTTC. This gives the protein CASSRVPYGYTF.

The chain joins TRBV7-2 to TRBJ2-7, with 7 bases identical to TRBD1. Germline V lookup: CDR1 SGHTA, CDR2 FQGNSA. The CDR3 consists of 16 residues. After removal of 6 bases from V and 0 bases from J, the junction contained 11 bases not matched to a gene. This chain's CDR3 is CASSPDGTVSSYEQYF. The CDR3 DNA reads as TGTGCCAGCAGTCCTGATGGGACAGTGAGCTCCTACGAGCAGTACTTC. The full variable domain, its missing parts supplied by reference TRBV7-2 and TRBJ2-7, is GAGVSQSPSNKVTEKGKDVELRCDPISGHTALYWYRQSLGQGLEFLIYFQGNSAPDKSGLPSDRFSAERTGGSVSTLTIQRTQQEDSAVYLCASSPDGTVSSYEQYFGPGTRLTVT.

V is TRBV5-4 and J is TRBJ1-2; possibly TRBD1 for D (6 bases). Per germline, CDR1 SGHNT and CDR2 YYREEE (reference sequence). The CDR3 runs 13 residues. V was clipped by 5 bases and J by 0 bases, with 8 bases between them. Written as DNA, the CDR3 is TGTGCCAGCAGTCGACAGGCTAACTATGGCTACACCTTC. Encoded protein: CASSRQANYGYTF.

The rearrangement uses TRBV6-5 and TRBJ2-5; 7 bases are a match to TRBD1. The CDR3 sequence is 13 residues long. The V and J ends lost 8 bases and 1 base, in that order; junction bases with no gene match: 4. Germline CDR1 reads MNHEY; CDR2 reads SVGAGI. This CDR3 reads CASSRGPQETQYF. In DNA, the CDR3 is TGTGCCAGCTCGAGGGGGCCCCAAGAGACCCAGTACTTC.

The chain has TRBV30 and TRBJ2-4, with 12 bases identical to TRBD2. The CDR3 extends over 16 amino acids. J lost 1 base, V lost 5 bases, and 6 bases had no gene match. The germline V gene encodes CDR1 GTSNPN and CDR2 SVGIG (reference sequence). The CDR3 protein is CAWAVLAGGAKNIQYF. The CDR3 DNA is TGTGCCTGGGCAGTACTAGCGGGGGGCGCCAAAAACATTCAGTACTTC.